Presented here are 5 T cell receptor beta chains from one specimen sequenced in a study of read filtering for tumor transcriptome and immune sequencing. This library used roughly 370 ng RNA and molecular barcoded adaptors spanning alpha/delta and beta/gamma chains. MiXCR, applied by TCRdb to the reads, yields one record per CDR3 protein. Altogether roughly 130,000 distinct CDR3 sequences are present, 10% to 15% being singletons, with the ten largest covering approximately 11%. Sequencing was carried out using a population of CD138-negative cells sorted from bone marrow. The origin of the receptors is a donor aged 40 or older with multiple myeloma.

This clonotype was counted at least ten times. The V and J genes are TRBV7-9 and TRBJ2-3; D is undetermined. CDR3 size: 10 residues. V shed 11 bases and J shed 2 bases, with 5 bases lying between them. Per germline, CDR1 SEHNR and CDR2 FQNEAQ (reference sequence). DNA of the CDR3: TGTGCCGCTACCACAGATACGCAGTATTTT. It encodes CAATTDTQYF. Full variable domain (missing parts from reference TRBV7-9 and TRBJ2-3): DTGVSQNPRHKITKRGQNVTFRCDPISEHNRLYWYRQTLGQGPEFLTYFQNEAQLEKSRLLSDRFSAERPKGSFSTLEIQRTEQGDSAMYLCAATTDTQYFGPGTRLTVL.

This clonotype occurred many times. V is TRBV6-1 and J is TRBJ1-1, with 8 bases matching TRBD1. The CDR3 spans 15 residues. Germline lookup yields CDR1 MNHNS and CDR2 SASEGT. The trim removed 7 bases at V and 1 base at J, leaving 8 bases unmatched. CDR3 amino acids: CASKKDRATNTEAFF. The CDR3 region has the DNA TGTGCCAGCAAAAAGGACAGGGCGACGAACACTGAAGCTTTCTTT.

This clonotype showed up many times. The V call is TRBV5-1, the J call TRBJ2-5; tentative D call: TRBD1 (6 bases). V lost 2 bases and J lost 5, with 13 bases in between. CDR3 length: 14 residues. Germline V lookup: CDR1 SGHRS, CDR2 YFSETQ. The CDR3 reads CASSLTGFGETQYF. The CDR3 DNA reads TGCGCCAGCAGCTTAACAGGGTTCGGGGAGACCCAGTACTTC.

This clonotype was seen at least ten times. The chain employs TRBV29-1 and TRBJ2-3; 7 nucleotides agree with TRBD2. CDR1 and CDR2 (germline): SQVTM, ANQGSEA. V lost 2 bases, J lost 2 bases, and 13 bases stayed unmatched. CDR3 size: 17 residues. CDR3 nucleotide sequence: TGCAGCGTTGAACCGAGGGCTAGCGGAATCAACACAGATACGCAGTATTTT. Encoded protein: CSVEPRASGINTDTQYF.

This clonotype was detected ten times or more. The J gene is TRBJ2-3, the V gene TRBV29-1, with TRBD1 identical over 8 bases. J lost 4 bases, V lost 7 bases, and 10 bases had no gene match. In germline, CDR1 is SQVTM, CDR2 ANQGSEA. The CDR3 is 14 amino acids. CDR3 residues: CSAREGQGADTQYF. The DNA for the CDR3 is TGCAGCGCGAGAGAAGGACAGGGAGCAGATACGCAGTATTTT.